This T cell receptor (beta chain) originates from a study of blood T cell repertoires in COVID-19. As for the study in general: Sites across the United States, Italy and Spain contributed samples from acute and convalescent COVID-19.

The CDR3 sequence is 17 residues long. The germline V gene encodes CDR1 SGHAT and CDR2 FQNNGV. The V end was cut by 4 bases, the J end by 3 bases, with 21 bases between. Clones were read by immunoSEQ multiplex PCR, and TCRdb kept only the in-frame ones, dropping some. This repertoire shows under 300,000 clones, over 80% found once; its top ten account for roughly 1.9%. This sequence was found in a man younger than 45 who had recovered from COVID-19. Sequencing input: peripheral blood. J is TRBJ2-5 and V is TRBV11-2; maybe TRBD2 (5 bases). CDR3 DNA sequence: TGTGCCAGCAGCTCCACGGAGCGGCTTTTCCTTAAAGAGACCCAGTACTTC. This gives the protein CASSSTERLFLKETQYF.